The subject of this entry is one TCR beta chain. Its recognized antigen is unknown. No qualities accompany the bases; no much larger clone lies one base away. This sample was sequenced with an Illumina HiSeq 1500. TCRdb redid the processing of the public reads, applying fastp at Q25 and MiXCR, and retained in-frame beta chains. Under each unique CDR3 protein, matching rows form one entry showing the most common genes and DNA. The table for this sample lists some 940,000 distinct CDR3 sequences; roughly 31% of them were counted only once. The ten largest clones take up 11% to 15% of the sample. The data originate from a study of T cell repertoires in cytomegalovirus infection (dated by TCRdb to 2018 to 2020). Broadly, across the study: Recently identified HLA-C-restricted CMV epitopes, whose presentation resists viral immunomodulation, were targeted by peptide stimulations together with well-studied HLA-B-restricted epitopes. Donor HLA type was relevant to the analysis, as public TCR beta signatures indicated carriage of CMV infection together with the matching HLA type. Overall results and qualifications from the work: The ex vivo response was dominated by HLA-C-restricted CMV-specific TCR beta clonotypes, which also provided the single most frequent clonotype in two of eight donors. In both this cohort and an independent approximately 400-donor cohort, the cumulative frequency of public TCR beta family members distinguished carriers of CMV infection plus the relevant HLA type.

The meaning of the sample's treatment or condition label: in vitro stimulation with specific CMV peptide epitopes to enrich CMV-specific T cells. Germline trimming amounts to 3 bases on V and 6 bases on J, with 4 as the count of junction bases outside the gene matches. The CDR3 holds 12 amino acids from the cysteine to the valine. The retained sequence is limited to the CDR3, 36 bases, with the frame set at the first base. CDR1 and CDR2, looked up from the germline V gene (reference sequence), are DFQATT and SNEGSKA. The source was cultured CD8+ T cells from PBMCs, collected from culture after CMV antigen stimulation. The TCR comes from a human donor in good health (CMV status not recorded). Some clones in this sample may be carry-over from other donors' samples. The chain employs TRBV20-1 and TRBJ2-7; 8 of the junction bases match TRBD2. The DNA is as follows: TGCAGTGCTAGCGGGGGGGCGGTCGAGCAGTACGTC. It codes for CSASGGAVEQYV.